This entry describes one T cell receptor beta chain. Its matching antigen is unknown. Per germline, CDR1 SGHAT and CDR2 FQDESV (reference sequence). Trimming cost V 5 bases and J 3 bases; bases outside gene matches: 7. This CDR3 spans 16 amino acids. Lactation, pregnancy, other autoimmune disease or uncontrolled infection excluded patients. Thyroid ultrasound and orbital computed tomography, with clinical symptoms and serum thyroxine and TRAb, informed diagnoses. The sample comes from a study of T cells in Graves' hyperthyroidism and ophthalmopathy. Amplification yielded TCR beta CDR3 regions, with RNA transcripts as the source. The HTBI primer set served for first-round RT-PCR of the TCR CDR3. TCRdb re-called the multiplex PCR reads with MiXCR, one entry per CDR3 protein. The sample has hundreds of thousands of distinct CDR3 sequences, roughly a third seen once. Study observations and caveats: Most expanded thyroid clonotypes above 0.001 recurred in blood.

What was sequenced was blood. The receptor comes from a woman in her thirties or forties with Graves' hyperthyroidism. The chain has TRBV11-1 and TRBJ1-4, with 9 bases fitting TRBD1. The CDR3 here is CASSPGDRVPNEKLFF. CDR3 DNA sequence: TGTGCCAGCAGCCCCGGGGACAGGGTGCCTAATGAAAAACTGTTTTTT.